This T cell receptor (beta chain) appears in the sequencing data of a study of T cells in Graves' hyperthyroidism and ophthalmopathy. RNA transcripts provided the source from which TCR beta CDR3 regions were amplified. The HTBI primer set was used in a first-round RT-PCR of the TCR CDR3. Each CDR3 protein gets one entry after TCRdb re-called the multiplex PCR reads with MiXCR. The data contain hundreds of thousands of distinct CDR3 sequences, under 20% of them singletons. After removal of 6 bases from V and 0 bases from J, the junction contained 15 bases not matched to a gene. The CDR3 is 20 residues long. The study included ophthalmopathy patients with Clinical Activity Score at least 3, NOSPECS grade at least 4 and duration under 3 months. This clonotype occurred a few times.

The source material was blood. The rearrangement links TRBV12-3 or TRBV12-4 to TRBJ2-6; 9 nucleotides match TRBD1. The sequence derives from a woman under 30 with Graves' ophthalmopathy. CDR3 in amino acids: CASSIKLNRGRTSGANVLTF. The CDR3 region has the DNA TGTGCCAGCAGCATTAAACTGAACAGGGGGCGCACCTCTGGGGCCAACGTCCTGACTTTC.